Below, 5 T cell receptor beta chains from the same sample are listed, as sequenced in a study of T cell repertoires in cytomegalovirus infection. One entry per CDR3 protein results from TCRdb running MiXCR on the reads. The table includes about 740,000 distinct CDR3 sequences, approximately 34% detected once. Sequenced material: PBMCs. Receptors were obtained from a human donor in good health (CMV status not recorded). Some clones in this sample may be carry-over from other donors' samples.

This clonotype showed up many times. The chain links TRBV7-2 to TRBJ2-1; the match to TRBD2 covers 9 bases. Germline trimming cut 2 bases from V and 8 bases from J; bases unmatched to any gene: 10. CDR3 length equals 16 residues. CDR1 SGHTA and CDR2 FQGNSA come from the germline V gene. The CDR3, as DNA: TGTGCCAGCAGCTTAAGCGGTCTAGCGGGGCGGTATGAGCAGTTCTTC. Translated: CASSLSGLAGRYEQFF.

The chain employs TRBV18 and TRBJ1-5; D gene unclear. The CDR3 loop spans 15 amino acids. Trimming removed 4 bases at V and 6 bases at J, with 16 bases between. The germline V gene encodes CDR1 KGHSH and CDR2 LQKENI. DNA of the CDR3: TGTGCCAGCTCACTACAATCGGGGAACCTTCAGCCCCAGCATTTT. It codes for CASSLQSGNLQPQHF.

The chain carries TRBV18 and TRBJ2-6, with TRBD2 matching over 8 bases. The CDR3 length is 19 residues. Germline-derived CDR1 and CDR2 are KGHSH and LQKENI. The J segment lost 1 base and the V segment lost 3 bases, leaving 11 bases of the junction unmatched. The CDR3 region has the DNA TGTGCCAGCTCACCGCGGGAGGTCAGTTCGTCGTCTGGGGCCAACGTCCTGACTTTC. Translation: CASSPREVSSSSGANVLTF.

Only a few counts were recorded for this clonotype. The V call is TRBV6-1, the J call TRBJ2-2; TRBD2 agrees at 14 bases. Germline V CDR1 and CDR2: MNHNS, SASEGT. There are 18 residues in the CDR3. Trimming cost V 3 bases and J 3 bases; bases outside gene matches: 6. The CDR3 sequence: CASSDPRLAGGYTGELFF. The CDR3 DNA follows: TGTGCCAGCAGTGACCCACGACTAGCGGGGGGGTACACCGGGGAGCTGTTTTTT.

The V and J genes are TRBV27 and TRBJ2-7; TRBD1 matches 8 bases. This CDR3 is built from 16 residues. Germline CDR1 is MNHEY and CDR2 is SMNVEV (reference sequence). V lost 6 bases and J lost 3; bases outside the gene matches: 13. In DNA, the CDR3 is TGTGCCAGCAGGGCGGGTCGACAGGGGTATGGCTACGAGCAGTACTTC. It specifies CASRAGRQGYGYEQYF.